This passage covers 25 T cell receptor beta chains from one sample sequenced in a study of OX40 agonist ivuxolimab in advanced cancers. TCRdb keeps only in-frame clones here, not all; method: immunoSEQ multiplex PCR. The data contain approximately 74,000 clones, about nine tenths of them singletons. Sample: CD4+ or CD8+ T cells sorted from blood, taken in a trial of the OX40 agonist ivuxolimab. The source is an adult with an advanced solid tumor such as melanoma, head and neck, liver or kidney cancer.

This clone has just a few counts. V gene TRBV27 combines with J gene TRBJ2-3; the D gene is possibly TRBD2 (6 bases). Germline V lookup: CDR1 MNHEY, CDR2 SMNVEV (reference sequence). This CDR3 spans 15 amino acids. The V end lost 2 bases, the J end lost 1 base, and 10 bases lay between the germline ends. CDR3 coding DNA: TGTGCCAGCAGTTTAGCGCAGCGGGGCACAGATACGCAGTATTTT. Amino acid sequence: CASSLAQRGTDTQYF.

CDR3 nucleotides: TGTGCCAGCAGCCCCGGCGGACTAGCGGGCACAGATACGCAGTATTTT. Translated: CASSPGGLAGTDTQYF. The chain carries TRBV5-4 and TRBJ2-3, with 10 bases identical to TRBD2. Trimming removed 4 bases from V and 1 base from J; junction bases left unmatched: 6. The length of the CDR3 is 16 residues. Germline loops: CDR1 SGHNT, CDR2 YYREEE (reference sequence).

V and J are TRBV7-2 and TRBJ1-5; no clear D. This CDR3 region has 16 residues. V was pared by 1 base and J by 0 bases, with 10 bases between. Per germline, CDR1 SGHTA and CDR2 FQGNSA. The CDR3 loop reads CASSLVTGYSNQPQHF. In DNA form, the CDR3 reads TGTGCCAGCAGCTTAGTAACCGGGTATAGCAATCAGCCCCAGCATTTT. Combining the CDR3 with reference TRBV7-2 and TRBJ1-5 gives the whole variable domain GAGVSQSPSNKVTEKGKDVELRCDPISGHTALYWYRQSLGQGLEFLIYFQGNSAPDKSGLPSDRFSAERTGGSVSTLTIQRTQQEDSAVYLCASSLVTGYSNQPQHFGDGTRLSIL.

The chain couples TRBV30 to TRBJ1-1, with D possibly being TRBD1 (5 bases). Between the trimmed V and J ends, which lost 5 bases and 0 bases, there was a span of 10 bases. Germline values: CDR1 GTSNPN, CDR2 SVGIG (reference sequence). The length of the CDR3 is 13 residues. CDR3 bases: TGTGCCTGGGGGGGAGGCATGAACACTGAAGCTTTCTTT. Translated, it gives CAWGGGMNTEAFF.

This sequence joins TRBV2 and TRBJ2-1; D may be TRBD2 (7 bases). V was clipped by 2 bases and J by 7 bases, with 18 bases between them. The CDR3 contains 16 residues. Germline-derived CDR1 and CDR2 are SNHLY and FYNNEI. CDR3 residues: CASSERRGGQFNEQFF. CDR3 in DNA: TGTGCCAGCAGTGAACGCAGGGGAGGGCAGTTTAATGAGCAGTTCTTC.

The chain combines TRBV27 with TRBJ2-5; TRBD1 matches at 9 bases. The CDR3 has 14 residues. J lost 4 bases, V lost 5 bases, and 5 bases had no gene match. Germline CDR1 is MNHEY and CDR2 is SMNVEV (reference sequence). The CDR3 region has the DNA TGTGCCAGCAGTGGACAGGGGTCTCGAGAGACCCAGTACTTC. It yields the protein CASSGQGSRETQYF.

V gene TRBV5-1 combines with J gene TRBJ2-1; no reliable D call. Germline V gives CDR1 SGHRS, CDR2 YFSETQ. Trimming took 5 bases from V and 8 from J, leaving 14 bases between them. The CDR3 has 13 amino acids. The CDR3 region is CASSYDVRDEQFF. In DNA form, the CDR3 reads TGCGCCAGCAGTTACGACGTACGCGATGAGCAGTTCTTC.

J is TRBJ2-7 and V is TRBV19; maybe TRBD1 (6 bases). V lost 2 bases and J 0 bases, leaving 11 bases between the germline ends. Germline V gene sequence: CDR1 LNHDA, CDR2 SQIVND (reference sequence). This CDR3 has 15 residues. CDR3 nucleotides: TGTGCCAGTAGTATAAGTACAGGGAGCTCCTACGAGCAGTACTTC. Its protein product is CASSISTGSSYEQYF.

The chain couples TRBV6-1 to TRBJ1-3, with TRBD1 as a possible D gene (6 bases). Germline CDR1 reads MNHNS; CDR2 reads SASEGT. The CDR3 loop spans 15 amino acids. V lost 5 bases and J 0 bases, leaving 11 bases between the germline ends. The DNA of the CDR3 is TGTGCCAGCAGTCCAACAGGGACCTCTGGAAACACCATATATTTT. Amino acid sequence: CASSPTGTSGNTIYF.

This sequence joins TRBV7-8 and TRBJ1-2; 8 nucleotides line up with TRBD1. Losses at the gene ends were 5 bases for V and 8 bases for J; bases not matched to a gene: 13. CDR1 is SGHVS, CDR2 FQNEAQ, per germline. The CDR3 sequence is 15 residues long. CDR3 nucleotides: TGTGCCAGCAGCCTCGGACAGGGTTGGAGCCGCGGCTACACCTTC. It translates to CASSLGQGWSRGYTF.

This clone occurred a few times. V is TRBV4-1 and J is TRBJ2-5; 7 bases line up with TRBD1. The germline CDR1 and CDR2 sequences are MGHRA and YSYEKL. This CDR3 region has 15 residues. V lost 5 bases, J lost 5 bases, and 11 bases stayed unmatched. CDR3 sequence (DNA): TGCGCCAGCAGCGATACTGACAGGGTTGGGGAGACCCAGTACTTC. Protein sequence: CASSDTDRVGETQYF.

The sample holds one count of this clone. The chain carries TRBV30 and TRBJ2-7; TRBD2 is a possible D gene (5 bases). The germline V gene has CDR1 GTSNPN and CDR2 SVGIG (reference sequence). The CDR3 runs 18 residues. Trimming cost V 1 base and J 0 bases, with 22 bases left between them. CDR3 sequence: CAWSGVGGRSLSSYEQYF. CDR3 sequence (DNA): TGTGCCTGGAGTGGGGTCGGAGGTAGATCCTTAAGCTCCTACGAGCAGTACTTC.

This clone showed up just once. The chain is built from TRBV18 and TRBJ2-1; 9 bases align to TRBD2. CDR3 length equals 14 residues. J gave up 5 bases and V 5 bases, and 4 bases lay outside the gene matches. Germline CDR1 KGHSH, CDR2 LQKENI. This CDR3 is CASSGRLADNEQFF. CDR3 bases: TGTGCCAGCTCAGGCAGACTAGCGGACAATGAGCAGTTCTTC.

The CDR3 spells CASSRAPGQGGSGANVLTF. The DNA for the CDR3 is TGTGCCAGCTCACGGGCCCCGGGACAGGGTGGCTCTGGGGCCAACGTCCTGACTTTC. V is TRBV18 and J is TRBJ2-6, with 9 positions matching TRBD1. Unmatched junction bases numbered 10, after V lost 4 bases and J lost 0 bases. In germline, CDR1 is KGHSH, CDR2 LQKENI. The CDR3 covers 19 residues.

The chain is built from TRBV2 and TRBJ2-5; D call uncertain. The CDR3 has 13 residues. Germline V gene data show CDR1 as SNHLY and CDR2 as FYNNEI. V was cut by 5 bases and J by 3 bases, with 10 bases left in between. The CDR3 nucleotides read TGTGCCAGCAGTAAGACGGATAAAGAGACCCAGTACTTC. Amino acid sequence: CASSKTDKETQYF.

This clone appeared a single time. The chain uses TRBV19 and TRBJ2-5; 10 nucleotides align to TRBD2. Unmatched junction bases numbered 8, after V lost 5 bases and J lost 2 bases. The CDR3 extends over 16 amino acids. The germline V gene encodes CDR1 LNHDA and CDR2 SQIVND (reference sequence). For the CDR3, the DNA is TGTGCCAGTAGTCCCCGGACTAGCGGAAAACAAGAGACCCAGTACTTC. Protein: CASSPRTSGKQETQYF.

V usage is TRBV14 and J usage is TRBJ2-2; no clear D gene. Trimming took 3 bases from V and 4 from J, leaving 9 bases between them. The CDR3 extends over 14 amino acids. From germline, CDR1 is SGHDN and CDR2 FVKESK. CDR3 coding DNA: TGTGCCAGCAGCCATGCGACGGTCACCGGGGAGCTGTTTTTT. It yields the protein CASSHATVTGELFF.

V and J are TRBV7-9 and TRBJ2-5, with 7 nucleotides matching TRBD1. Looked up from germline, CDR1 is SEHNR and CDR2 is FQNEAQ (reference sequence). V shed 5 bases, J shed 5 bases, and the junction held 8 bases outside the gene matches. The CDR3 runs 14 residues. CDR3 region: CASSTRQGVETQYF. CDR3 sequence (DNA): TGTGCCAGCAGCACCCGACAGGGTGTGGAGACCCAGTACTTC.

This chain uses TRBV27 with TRBJ2-3; no definite D call. Trimming shortened V by 2 bases and J by 0 bases, and 9 bases separated the two germline ends. The CDR3 extends over 15 amino acids. Germline values: CDR1 MNHEY, CDR2 SMNVEV (reference sequence). The CDR3 DNA reads TGTGCCAGCAGTTTAATTGGCAGTAGCACAGATACGCAGTATTTT. Protein sequence: CASSLIGSSTDTQYF.

The chain couples TRBV6-5 to TRBJ1-1; D is unresolved. Germline V gives CDR1 MNHEY, CDR2 SVGAGI. The CDR3 has 14 amino acids. The V end was cut by 7 bases, the J end by 3 bases, with 15 bases between. The CDR3 loop reads CASTRKAGDTEAFF. The CDR3 nucleotides are TGTGCCAGCACCCGGAAAGCAGGCGACACTGAAGCTTTCTTT.

This clone appeared a single time. The chain employs TRBV18 and TRBJ2-7, with a tentative D call TRBD1 (5 bases). Germline values: CDR1 KGHSH, CDR2 LQKENI. Trimming took 3 bases from V and 5 from J, leaving 11 bases between them. The CDR3 runs 13 residues. The chain's CDR3 is CASSPSGFHEQYF. The DNA of the CDR3 is TGTGCCAGCTCACCCTCAGGGTTCCACGAGCAGTACTTC.

This clone was seen just once. The chain recombines TRBV2 with TRBJ1-2; 7 bases line up with TRBD1. V was clipped by 8 bases and J by 0 bases; unmatched bases: 3. CDR1 is SNHLY, CDR2 FYNNEI, per germline. The CDR3 runs 13 residues. The CDR3 nucleotides read TGTGCCAGCGGGGGACAGACTAACTATGGCTACACCTTC. This sequence encodes CASGGQTNYGYTF.

The chain is built from TRBV19 and TRBJ1-1, with 10 bases fitting TRBD1. Germline lookup yields CDR1 LNHDA and CDR2 SQIVND (reference sequence). Germline trimming cut 8 bases from V and 1 base from J; bases unmatched to any gene: 16. The CDR3 contains 18 residues. CDR3: CASGGKTGQGFRNTEAFF. The CDR3 nucleotides are TGTGCCAGTGGGGGGAAGACGGGACAGGGGTTTCGGAACACTGAAGCTTTCTTT.

CDR3 region: CASRPQGGMNTEAFF. For the CDR3, the DNA is TGTGCCAGTAGACCGCAGGGGGGCATGAACACTGAAGCTTTCTTT. V is TRBV19 and J is TRBJ1-1; TRBD1 matches at 7 bases. The CDR3 sequence is 15 residues long. Germline loops: CDR1 LNHDA, CDR2 SQIVND (reference sequence). V shed 6 bases, J shed 0 bases, and the junction held 7 bases outside the gene matches.

The V call is TRBV7-2, the J call TRBJ2-7, with 11 bases aligning to TRBD2. This CDR3 spans 15 amino acids. With V trimmed by 1 base and J by 6 bases, 5 bases remained unmatched. CDR1 and CDR2 from the germline V gene are SGHTA and FQGNSA. In nucleotides, the CDR3 is TGTGCCAGCAGCTTAGTACTAGCGGGAGTAGTCGAGCAGTACTTC. Translation gives CASSLVLAGVVEQYF.